These T cell receptor beta chains were read from a single sample in a study of TIL therapy for anti-PD-1-resistant metastatic lung cancer. Profiling relied on immunoSEQ multiplex PCR, and the TCRdb table lists in-frame clones only, not all of them. There are 20,000 to 25,000 clones in the sample; 70% to 85% occur only once, and roughly 1.8% lies in the top ten. The material was blood, obtained at baseline. These receptor sequences come from a person between 25 and 80 years old with non-small cell lung cancer. Both conserved end residues are part of each CDR3. A D gene is named only where the DNA matches it firmly. A clone size is listed for some rows: how often the clone was seen (once, few, many), or a class if it is expanded.

d_call	v_call	clone_size	j_call	cdr3_length	cdr3_nt	cdr3_aa
.	TRBV3-1/TRBV3-2	.	TRBJ1-1	15	TGTGCCAGCAGCCCGAATCGACCTAGTAGCACTGAAGCTTTCTTT	CASSPNRPSSTEAFF
.	TRBV10-1	.	TRBJ2-5	14	TGCGCCAGCAGTGAGTCGGGGGCTCAAGAGACCCAGTACTTC	CASSESGAQETQYF
TRBD2	TRBV12-5	few	TRBJ2-1	15	TGTGCTAGTGGTCCTGGGACTAGCGGGGGTGATGAGCAGTTCTTC	CASGPGTSGGDEQFF
TRBD1	TRBV2	.	TRBJ1-5	16	TGTGCCAGCAGGAGACGACAGGGTGAAAGCAATCAGCCCCAGCATTTT	CASRRRQGESNQPQHF
.	TRBV7-2	.	TRBJ2-3	14	TGTGCCAGCAGCTCCCGGAAGAACACAGATACGCAGTATTTT	CASSSRKNTDTQYF
.	TRBV4-2	.	TRBJ2-3	14	TGTGCCAGCAGCCAAGATCGCCAAGTGGATACGCAGTATTTT	CASSQDRQVDTQYF
TRBD2	TRBV7-2	.	TRBJ2-3	17	TGTGCCAGCAGCTCCCTATTAGCGGGGGGGGGCACAGATACGCAGTATTTT	CASSSLLAGGGTDTQYF
TRBD1	TRBV29-1	few	TRBJ2-3	14	TGCAGCGTTGAAAAGGGGGCGGGCACAGATACGCAGTATTTT	CSVEKGAGTDTQYF
.	TRBV7-2	.	TRBJ1-1	13	TGTGCCAGCAGCTTGACATTGAACACTGAAGCTTTCTTT	CASSLTLNTEAFF
.	TRBV9	.	TRBJ2-5	14	TGTGCCAGCAGCCAACAGGGGGGAGGGGAGACCCAGTACTTC	CASSQQGGGETQYF
TRBD1	TRBV12-5	medium-sized	TRBJ1-5	14	TGTGCTAGTGGTCCCGGACAGGGGCATCAGCCCCAGCATTTT	CASGPGQGHQPQHF
TRBD2	TRBV5-5	.	TRBJ2-7	14	TGTGCCAGCAGCGGAACTAGCGGGCACTACGAGCAGTACTTC	CASSGTSGHYEQYF
.	TRBV6-2/TRBV6-3	.	TRBJ2-3	14	TGTGCCAGCAGATACCGGGGGGCGACAGATACGCAGTATTTT	CASRYRGATDTQYF
.	TRBV5-5	.	TRBJ2-1	13	TGTGCCAGCAGCCCCAGTACAGGGTTTGAGCAGTTCTTC	CASSPSTGFEQFF
.	TRBV4-3	.	TRBJ1-2	17	TGCGCCAGCAGCCAAGCAGGGGTCGGGCAGGGGCCCTATGGCTACACCTTC	CASSQAGVGQGPYGYTF
TRBD1	TRBV6-6	.	TRBJ1-2	16	TGTGCCAGCAGTTCCGGGGACAGGGGGCGAGGCTATGGCTACACCTTC	CASSSGDRGRGYGYTF
.	TRBV3-1/TRBV3-2	.	TRBJ2-1	14	TGTGCCAGCAGCCTTGTTAGGGGGGTGAATGAGCAGTTCTTC	CASSLVRGVNEQFF
.	TRBV5-5	.	TRBJ2-2	13	TGTGCCAGCAGCTTAAGGGTCGCCGGGGAGCTGTTTTTT	CASSLRVAGELFF
TRBD2	TRBV15	.	TRBJ2-1	14	TGTGCCACCAGCATAATCGGCCAGCGGGAGGAGCAGTTCTTC	CATSIIGQREEQFF
.	TRBV5-1	.	TRBJ1-1	13	TGCGCCAGCAGCTTGGCAGTGAACACTGAAGCTTTCTTT	CASSLAVNTEAFF
.	TRBV19	.	TRBJ1-1	15	TGTGCCAGTAGTATAGCAACGGCCATGAACACTGAAGCTTTCTTT	CASSIATAMNTEAFF
TRBD1	TRBV20-1	few	TRBJ1-1	11	TGCAGTGCTAAAGAGACAGGGCAAGCTTTCTTT	CSAKETGQAFF
.	TRBV3-1/TRBV3-2	.	TRBJ1-1	13	TGTGCCAGCAGCCAATTCGGGGACACTGAAGCTTTCTTT	CASSQFGDTEAFF
.	TRBV30	.	TRBJ1-5	13	TGTGCCTGGAGTGCCCTTAGAGGGCAGCCCCAGCATTTT	CAWSALRGQPQHF
.	TRBV6-6	.	TRBJ1-4	14	TGTGCCAGCAGTTACAAGGGTTCTAATGAAAAACTGTTTTTT	CASSYKGSNEKLFF
.	TRBV6-1	.	TRBJ1-2	14	TGTGCCAGCAGTGAAAGTCTGATCTTTTATGGCTACACCTTC	CASSESLIFYGYTF
TRBD2	TRBV2	.	TRBJ2-2	15	TGTGCCAGCATCGCGGGGGGAGGGCCCGGCGGGGAGCTGTTTTTT	CASIAGGGPGGELFF
TRBD2	TRBV5-4	.	TRBJ2-3	16	TGTGCCAGCAGTCGAGGACTAGCGGGGAGCACAGATACGCAGTATTTT	CASSRGLAGSTDTQYF
.	TRBV30	.	TRBJ1-1	16	TGTGCCTGGACGAGAAACGAGGGGGTAGTCAACACTGAAGCTTTCTTT	CAWTRNEGVVNTEAFF
TRBD1	TRBV18	.	TRBJ1-2	14	TGTGCCAGCTCTCCAATCGGACAGGAGGGTATAAACACCTTC	CASSPIGQEGINTF
.	TRBV4-2	.	TRBJ1-4	15	TGTGCCAGCAGCCCTCAGTTGGCAACTAATGAAAAACTGTTTTTT	CASSPQLATNEKLFF
TRBD1	TRBV5-1	.	TRBJ1-1	16	TGCGCCAGCAGCCTAACAGGGGGCAGTAGATACACTGAAGCTTTCTTT	CASSLTGGSRYTEAFF
.	TRBV3-1/TRBV3-2	.	TRBJ1-4	15	TGTGCCAGCAGCCCGCTGGGGGGAACTAATGAAAAACTGTTTTTT	CASSPLGGTNEKLFF
.	TRBV7-6	.	TRBJ1-1	17	TGTGCCAGCAGCTTAGGTGTTGGCGGAACAATGAACACTGAAGCTTTCTTT	CASSLGVGGTMNTEAFF
.	TRBV30	.	TRBJ1-1	11	TGTGCCTGGGCTCCCGTGTACCAGGCTTTCTTT	CAWAPVYQAFF
.	TRBV7-2	.	TRBJ1-6	18	TGTGCCAGCAGCTTAGGGTCTGGGCAGGGACGCTATAATTCACCCCTCCACTTT	CASSLGSGQGRYNSPLHF
.	TRBV3-1/TRBV3-2	.	TRBJ2-5	14	TGTGCCAGCAGCCAAGGGGGGGGCCGGGAGACCCAGTACTTC	CASSQGGGRETQYF
TRBD2	TRBV10-3	.	TRBJ2-7	13	TGTGCCATCAGTGAGTCCTCAAGACTAGCGCCCTACTTC	CAISESSRLAPYF
TRBD2	TRBV5-4	.	TRBJ2-3	16	TGTGCCAGCAGCTCCGGACTAGCGGGAGTTACAGATACGCAGTATTTT	CASSSGLAGVTDTQYF
.	TRBV3-1/TRBV3-2	.	TRBJ2-7	12	TGTGCCAGCAGTCGATACGTATACGAGCAGTACTTC	CASSRYVYEQYF
.	TRBV4-1	.	TRBJ2-2	14	TGCGCCAGCAGCCAAGGATTGGGCGTCGGGGAGCTGTTTTTT	CASSQGLGVGELFF
.	TRBV2	.	TRBJ1-6	13	TGTGCCAGCAGGGGCAGGGGTGGATCACCCCTCCACTTT	CASRGRGGSPLHF
.	TRBV20-1	.	TRBJ2-5	12	TGCAGTGCTAGTACTAGGCGAGAGACCCAGTACTTC	CSASTRRETQYF
.	TRBV21-1	.	TRBJ1-4	15	TGTGCCAGCAGCAAAGATGGCAGTCGGGGAGAAAAACTGTTTTTT	CASSKDGSRGEKLFF
TRBD1	TRBV2	once	TRBJ2-5	13	TGTGCCAGCAGGGGGGGACAGGGGGAGACCCAGTACTTC	CASRGGQGETQYF
TRBD2	TRBV18	.	TRBJ2-1	17	TGTGCCAGCTCACCACTGGGACTAGCGGACCCCTACAATGAGCAGTTCTTC	CASSPLGLADPYNEQFF
.	TRBV7-8	.	TRBJ1-5	14	TGTGCCAGCAGCTTAGGCTGGGCTGGTCAGCCCCAGCATTTT	CASSLGWAGQPQHF
.	TRBV6-4	.	TRBJ1-6	14	TGTGCCAGCAGTGAAGCAAGGACCAATTCACCCCTCCACTTT	CASSEARTNSPLHF
.	TRBV5-6	.	TRBJ1-2	12	TGTGCCAGCAGCAAGGACAGTTATGGCTACACCTTC	CASSKDSYGYTF
.	TRBV12-3/TRBV12-4	.	TRBJ2-7	13	TGTGCCAGCAGTTTAGAGCGCTCCTACGAGCAGTACTTC	CASSLERSYEQYF
.	TRBV4-3	few	TRBJ2-5	18	TGCGCCAGCAGCCAAGAAATAACAGGGATTTATACGGTGGAGACCCAGTACTTC	CASSQEITGIYTVETQYF
.	TRBV6-5	.	TRBJ1-2	14	TGTGCCAGCAGCCGTCTGGGTGTTAACTATGGCTACACCTTC	CASSRLGVNYGYTF
.	TRBV4-3	.	TRBJ1-2	16	TGCGCCAGCAGCCAAGACGCGGGCAGGGCTAACTATGGCTACACCTTC	CASSQDAGRANYGYTF
TRBD2	TRBV24-1	once	TRBJ2-1	13	TGTGCCACCGGAGAAGCGGGGCGGGATGAGCAGTTCTTC	CATGEAGRDEQFF
TRBD1	TRBV29-1	few	TRBJ1-4	13	TGCAGCGGGAAGGACAGGGGGAATGAAAAACTGTTTTTT	CSGKDRGNEKLFF
.	TRBV24-1	.	TRBJ1-4	16	TGTGCCACCAGTGATGGTGATCCCGCAACTAATGAAAAACTGTTTTTT	CATSDGDPATNEKLFF